The rows below give T cell receptor beta chains drawn from one sample of a study of response to subunit inactivated influenza vaccine. TCRdb used MiXCR to reprocess the RT-PCR reads, holding one entry per CDR3 protein. The sample includes 700,000 to 900,000 distinct CDR3 sequences, around 20% of them seen just once. The starting material was PBMCs from blood, obtained 5 to 6 days after vaccination. These receptor sequences come from a man over 45 who received an inactivated influenza vaccine. Both conserved end residues are part of each CDR3. A D gene is named only where the DNA matches it firmly. Not every row has a clone size; where given, it reads once, few, many or a size class.

j_call clone_size v_call d_call cdr3_nt cdr3_aa
TRBJ1-3 few TRBV12-3/TRBV12-4 NA TGTGCCAGCAGTTTAGACGGAATAGTTGGAAACACCATATATTTT CASSLDGIVGNTIYF
TRBJ2-3 many TRBV12-3/TRBV12-4 NA TGTGCCAGCAGTTTATTGGAAGATACGCAGTATTTT CASSLLEDTQYF
TRBJ2-3 NA TRBV20-1 TRBD1 TGCAGTGCTAACTCCCGGACAGGGACAGATACGCAGTATTTT CSANSRTGTDTQYF
TRBJ1-5 NA TRBV20-1 NA TGCAGTGCGTTTGAAACGGAGCCCAATCAGCCCCAGCATTTT CSAFETEPNQPQHF
TRBJ2-1 NA TRBV6-1 NA TGTGCCAGCAGTCCGACTGTCTCCCCTCAGGCTGAGCAGTTCTTC CASSPTVSPQAEQFF
TRBJ2-1 NA TRBV19 TRBD2 TGTGCCAGTAAGCCCGGGGGGGGGCGGTATGAGCAGTTCTTC CASKPGGGRYEQFF
TRBJ2-1 few TRBV20-1 NA TGCAGTGTCCAGAGGGGGGTCTACAATGAGCAGTTCTTC CSVQRGVYNEQFF
TRBJ2-1 NA TRBV10-1 NA TGCGCCAGCAGTGAGGGTCTACTAATCAATGAGCAGTTCTTC CASSEGLLINEQFF
TRBJ2-1 few TRBV28 TRBD1 TGTGCCAGCAGACGCGGAGGAACAGGGGGGTATGAGCAGTTCTTC CASRRGGTGGYEQFF
TRBJ1-2 few TRBV12-3/TRBV12-4 NA TGTGCCAGCAGTTTTTCGGGGAGGGACTATGGCTACACCTTC CASSFSGRDYGYTF
TRBJ2-3 many TRBV4-1 TRBD1 TGCGCCAGCAGCCGGATACAGGGGAACACAGATACGCAGTATTTT CASSRIQGNTDTQYF
TRBJ2-7 many TRBV9 NA TGTGCCAGCAGCGTATCCCCACGATCCTACGAGCAGTACTTC CASSVSPRSYEQYF
TRBJ2-1 NA TRBV7-3 TRBD2 TGTGCCAGCGCTCCTAGCGGGATGGATGAGCAGTTCTTC CASAPSGMDEQFF
TRBJ1-4 NA TRBV15 NA TGTGCCACCAGCAGAGTAGGGGGAGTCGAAAAACTGTTTTTT CATSRVGGVEKLFF
TRBJ2-6 NA TRBV7-9 NA TGTGCCAGCAGCGCACCGGGCGCTGGGGCCAACGTCCTGACTTTC CASSAPGAGANVLTF
TRBJ2-1 NA TRBV12-3/TRBV12-4 NA TGTGCCAGCAGCTTACCCCCCCGAGAGCAGTTCTTC CASSLPPREQFF
TRBJ1-5 NA TRBV12-3/TRBV12-4 TRBD1 TGTGCCAGCAGTCCCACAGGGGTGGGCAATCAGCCCCAGCATTTT CASSPTGVGNQPQHF
TRBJ2-1 few TRBV6-1 TRBD2 TGTGCCAGCAGCCGAACGGGACTAGCGGGGGGGCCTAATGAGCAGTTCTTC CASSRTGLAGGPNEQFF
TRBJ2-7 many TRBV29-1 TRBD2 TGCAGCGTTGAACTAGCGGGGGAGATCTACGAGCAGTACTTC CSVELAGEIYEQYF
TRBJ2-1 few TRBV28 TRBD2 TGTGCCAGCAGTTTCCTCTGGCGGGAGGGAGACAATGAGCAGTTCTTC CASSFLWREGDNEQFF
TRBJ1-2 few TRBV29-1 NA TGCAGCGTTCGTACAGAGAATGGCTACACCTTC CSVRTENGYTF
TRBJ2-1 few TRBV11-2 TRBD2 TGTGCCAGCAGTCCTAGCGGGGGGCCAACTCGGGAGCAGTTCTTC CASSPSGGPTREQFF